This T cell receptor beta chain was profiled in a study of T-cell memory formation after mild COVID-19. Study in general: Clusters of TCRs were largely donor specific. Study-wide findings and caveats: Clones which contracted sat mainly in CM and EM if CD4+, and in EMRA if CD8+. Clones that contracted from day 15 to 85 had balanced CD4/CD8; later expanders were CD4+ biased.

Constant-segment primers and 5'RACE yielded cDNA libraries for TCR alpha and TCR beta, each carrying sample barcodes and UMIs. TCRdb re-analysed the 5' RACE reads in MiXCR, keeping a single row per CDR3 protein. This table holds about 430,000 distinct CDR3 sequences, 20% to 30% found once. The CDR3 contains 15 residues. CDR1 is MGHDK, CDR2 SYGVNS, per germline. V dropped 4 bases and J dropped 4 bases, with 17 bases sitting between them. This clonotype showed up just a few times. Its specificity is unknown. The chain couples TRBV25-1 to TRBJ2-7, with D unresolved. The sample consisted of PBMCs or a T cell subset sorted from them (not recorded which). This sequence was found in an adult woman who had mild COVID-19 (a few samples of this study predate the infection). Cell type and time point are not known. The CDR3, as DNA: TGTGCCAGCAGTGTAAACTACCACTTTGGGTACGAGCAGTACTTC. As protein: CASSVNYHFGYEQYF.